These T cell receptor beta chains were read from a single sample in a study of cytomegalovirus exposure and HLA in healthy donors. Using immunoSEQ multiplex PCR, the repertoire was profiled, and TCRdb retains in-frame clones only, with some absent. This sample has some 160,000 clones, with 80% found just once. The specimen sequenced was PBMCs. The source of these receptors is a male donor in good health and CMV-seronegative. Both conserved end residues are part of each CDR3. The order of the fields is J gene, clone size, D gene, V gene, CDR3 protein, CDR3 DNA. D genes are given only for firm matches. Clone size is stated in some rows and not others, as once, few, many or a class when expanded.

>TRBJ1-5|.|.|TRBV29-1
CSYYRVYAPDQPQHF
TGCAGCTACTACAGGGTATACGCGCCAGATCAGCCCCAGCATTTT
>TRBJ2-7|.|TRBD1|TRBV7-9
CASSLARGQGTYEQYF
TGTGCCAGCAGCTTAGCGCGGGGACAGGGAACCTACGAGCAGTACTTC
>TRBJ1-6|.|.|TRBV5-1
CASSWEQGIGSPLHF
TGCGCCAGCAGCTGGGAACAGGGAATAGGATCACCCCTCCACTTT
>TRBJ2-1|.|TRBD1|TRBV6-5
CASSGTGAREQFF
TGTGCCAGCAGTGGGACAGGGGCACGTGAGCAGTTCTTC
>TRBJ1-6|.|TRBD1|TRBV13
CASSRGDRENSPLHF
TGTGCCAGCAGCCGCGGGGACAGGGAGAACTCACCCCTCCACTTT
>TRBJ2-7|.|TRBD2|TRBV5-4
CASSRRGGAEEQYF
TGTGCCAGCAGCCGCCGCGGGGGGGCGGAGGAGCAGTACTTC
>TRBJ2-7|.|.|TRBV6-5
CASSLGLRSYEQYF
TGTGCCAGCAGTTTGGGACTGCGCTCCTACGAGCAGTACTTC
>TRBJ2-2|.|.|TRBV27
CASTSNTGELFF
TGTGCCAGCACATCGAACACCGGGGAGCTGTTTTTT
>TRBJ2-7|.|TRBD2|TRBV9
CASSVAGGSNYEQYF
TGTGCCAGCAGCGTAGCGGGGGGATCCAACTACGAGCAGTACTTC
>TRBJ2-7|.|.|TRBV7-8
CASSLESSGYEQYF
TGTGCCAGCAGCTTAGAATCCAGCGGCTACGAGCAGTACTTC
>TRBJ1-1|.|.|TRBV13
CASSSGRGYEAFF
TGTGCCAGCAGCTCAGGGAGAGGTTATGAAGCTTTCTTT
>TRBJ1-1|.|.|TRBV5-6
CASSFYWSGTEAFF
TGTGCCAGCAGCTTCTACTGGTCCGGCACTGAAGCTTTCTTT
>TRBJ2-7|.|TRBD2|TRBV2
CASSGGRVYDNEQYF
TGTGCCAGCAGTGGGGGGAGGGTTTACGACAACGAGCAGTACTTC
>TRBJ2-3|.|TRBD2|TRBV5-1
CASSFYLAGGGNTQYF
TGCGCCAGCAGCTTCTACTTAGCGGGGGGGGGAAATACGCAGTATTTT
>TRBJ2-3|.|.|TRBV19
CASSQQGGADTQYF
TGTGCCAGTAGTCAACAGGGTGGAGCAGATACGCAGTATTTT
>TRBJ1-5|.|.|TRBV2
CASSGVAGISNQPQHF
TGTGCCAGCAGTGGGGTAGCCGGGATAAGCAATCAGCCCCAGCATTTT
>TRBJ1-4|.|TRBD1|TRBV18
CASSFTGENEKLFF
TGTGCCAGCTCCTTTACAGGGGAGAACGAAAAACTGTTTTTT
>TRBJ2-2|.|TRBD1|TRBV5-1
CASSLETGGRNTGELFF
TGCGCCAGCAGCCTAGAGACAGGGGGCCGAAACACCGGGGAGCTGTTTTTT
>TRBJ1-1|.|.|TRBV6-4
CASRRQGNTEAFF
TGTGCCAGCAGACGCCAGGGGAACACTGAAGCTTTCTTT
>TRBJ2-7|once|TRBD1|TRBV5-4
CASSLQGADEQYF
TGTGCCAGCAGCTTACAGGGGGCGGACGAGCAGTACTTC
>TRBJ1-1|.|.|TRBV6-6
CASNEYLNTEAFF
TGTGCCAGCAATGAGTATTTGAACACTGAAGCTTTCTTT
>TRBJ1-4|.|.|TRBV25-1
CASSEYGQLNEKLFF
TGTGCCAGCAGTGAATATGGGCAGCTTAATGAAAAACTGTTTTTT
>TRBJ1-5|.|TRBD1|TRBV7-9
CASSRDSYSNQPQHF
TGTGCCAGCAGCAGGGACAGCTATAGCAATCAGCCCCAGCATTTT
>TRBJ2-7|.|TRBD2|TRBV7-2
CASSFSGGEGEQYF
TGTGCCAGCAGCTTTAGTGGGGGGGAGGGTGAGCAGTACTTC
>TRBJ1-1|.|.|TRBV29-1
CSVTGGGTKKNTEAFF
TGCAGCGTCACCGGGGGGGGAACAAAGAAGAACACTGAAGCTTTCTTT
>TRBJ2-7|.|TRBD2|TRBV7-9
CASSTGGSSYEQYF
TGTGCCAGCAGCACGGGCGGGAGCTCCTACGAGCAGTACTTC
>TRBJ2-7|.|.|TRBV2
CASRDNRVGEQYF
TGTGCCAGCAGAGACAACAGGGTAGGGGAGCAGTACTTC